These T cell receptor beta chains were read from a single sample in a study of early T cells in non-severe SARS-CoV-2 infection. A single record per CDR3 protein comes from TCRdb applying MiXCR to the 5' RACE reads. The data hold about 64,000 distinct CDR3 sequences, with around 13% observed a single time. The material sequenced was whole blood. Source of these receptors: an adult who was a healthcare worker with PCR-confirmed SARS-CoV-2 infection or an uninfected control (not recorded which). Each CDR3 is given with its conserved first and last residue. The D gene is left open where the match is weak. Only part of the rows carry a size: once, few, many, or a class if the clone is expanded.

j_call v_call d_call cdr3_length clone_size cdr3_nt cdr3_aa
TRBJ1-5 TRBV7-2 TRBD1 13 . TGTGCCAGCGGGACAGAACGCAATCAGCCCCAGCATTTT CASGTERNQPQHF
TRBJ2-7 TRBV4-1 . 15 . TGCGCCAGCAGCCTGACCGACGCTATGGGCTACGAGCAGTACTTC CASSLTDAMGYEQYF
TRBJ2-1 TRBV24-1 TRBD2 16 few TGTGCCACCAGTGATCGGAGCGGGGGGGCCGGGGATGAGCAGTTCTTC CATSDRSGGAGDEQFF
TRBJ2-2 TRBV29-1 . 15 . TGCAGCGCCCGGGACGCCCCCGAAAACACCGGGGAGCTGTTTTTT CSARDAPENTGELFF
TRBJ1-2 TRBV12-3/TRBV12-4 . 12 . TGTGCCAGCAGTTGGGGGGGCCTTGGCTACACCTTC CASSWGGLGYTF
TRBJ1-4 TRBV11-2 . 13 . TGTGCCAGCAGCTTAGTCGGGTCCGAAAAACTGTTTTTT CASSLVGSEKLFF
TRBJ2-4 TRBV29-1 . 13 many TGCAGCGTTGAAGTGGTTGCAGAAAACATTCAGTACTTC CSVEVVAENIQYF
TRBJ2-1 TRBV4-3 . 16 few TGCGCCAGCAGCCCGGAGCCGGTTAGCTCCTACAATGAGCAGTTCTTC CASSPEPVSSYNEQFF
TRBJ2-3 TRBV2 . 13 many TGTGCCAGAGGGACTGGCAGCACAGATACGCAGTATTTT CARGTGSTDTQYF
TRBJ2-7 TRBV10-1 . 12 few TGCGCCAGCAGTGAGTCGACTGGCGAGCAGTACTTC CASSESTGEQYF
TRBJ2-3 TRBV2 . 13 . TGTGCCCAGGGCCGGGGTGATACAGATACGCAGTATTTT CAQGRGDTDTQYF
TRBJ2-1 TRBV3-1 . 13 few TGTGCCAGCCGGACTACATCCTACAATGAGCAGTTCTTC CASRTTSYNEQFF
TRBJ2-1 TRBV2 . 16 few TGTGCCAGCAGTGAATGGACAGATTTAATAGGGAATGAGCAGTTCTTC CASSEWTDLIGNEQFF
TRBJ1-3 TRBV7-2 . 15 many TGTGCCAGCAGCTTGGGGCCAAATGTAGGAAACACCATATATTTT CASSLGPNVGNTIYF
TRBJ2-3 TRBV7-9 TRBD2 16 . TGTGCCAGCAGCCCCAGACTAGCGGGCCGCACAGATACGCAGTATTTT CASSPRLAGRTDTQYF
TRBJ1-6 TRBV7-8 . 13 . TGTGCCAGCACCAAAGAGAGGGATTCACCCCTCCACTTT CASTKERDSPLHF
TRBJ2-5 TRBV9 . 14 many TGTGCCAGCAGCCCCCCGATAGGACGAGAGACCCAGTACTTC CASSPPIGRETQYF
TRBJ1-2 TRBV20-1 TRBD1 14 few TGCAGTGCTAGAGTCGGACAGGGGGCAGTTGGCTACACCTTC CSARVGQGAVGYTF
TRBJ2-2 TRBV5-1 TRBD1 16 few TGCGCCAGCAGCTGGGACAGGGGGAAAAACACCGGGGAGCTGTTTTTT CASSWDRGKNTGELFF
TRBJ2-7 TRBV6-2/TRBV6-3 TRBD2 14 few TGTGCCAGCAGTCCCACCGGGACTAGCGGCGAGCAGTACTTC CASSPTGTSGEQYF
TRBJ2-5 TRBV4-1 . 15 . TGCGCCAGCAGCCCTGCAGGGAATGGCCAAGAGACCCAGTACTTC CASSPAGNGQETQYF
TRBJ2-3 TRBV9 . 15 many TGTGCCAGCAGCGTAGGACAGCCAGGCCGGGATACGCAGTATTTT CASSVGQPGRDTQYF
TRBJ1-2 TRBV7-9 . 13 . TGTGCCAGCAGCTTAGATACAGGCTATGGCTACACCTTC CASSLDTGYGYTF
TRBJ1-1 TRBV20-1 . 15 many TGCAGTGCTAGAACGGAAATGGCCGGGAACACTGAAGCTTTCTTT CSARTEMAGNTEAFF
TRBJ2-3 TRBV12-3/TRBV12-4 TRBD1 16 . TGTGCCAGCAGTTTTTTGACAGGGGCTGTCACAGATACGCAGTATTTT CASSFLTGAVTDTQYF
TRBJ2-1 TRBV6-1 TRBD2 15 . TGTGCCAGCATTGCGGGGGTTAGCTCCTACAATGAGCAGTTCTTC CASIAGVSSYNEQFF
TRBJ2-5 TRBV10-2 . 13 few TGCGCCAGCAGTGTTTCTAGGGTGGAGACCCAGTACTTC CASSVSRVETQYF
TRBJ1-2 TRBV7-2 . 12 few TGTGCCAGCAGCTTGGAACTTGGTGGCTACACCTTC CASSLELGGYTF
TRBJ2-5 TRBV10-3 TRBD2 17 . TGTGCCATCAGTGAGTCGGGAACTAGCGGAACCCCCGAGACCCAGTACTTC CAISESGTSGTPETQYF
TRBJ2-7 TRBV4-1 TRBD1 15 . TGCGCCAGCAGCCAAGTGGGACAGGGGGCCGACGAGCAGTACTTC CASSQVGQGADEQYF
TRBJ2-2 TRBV5-5 TRBD1 16 few TGTGCCAGCAGCTTACCGGGACAGGGTCGCACCGGGGAGCTGTTTTTT CASSLPGQGRTGELFF
TRBJ2-7 TRBV9 . 13 . TGTGCCAGCAGCGTAGCGGCAAGCTACGAGCAGTACTTC CASSVAASYEQYF
TRBJ1-2 TRBV3-1 . 12 few TGTGCCAGCAGCCAGATAAACTATGGCTACACCTTC CASSQINYGYTF
TRBJ2-5 TRBV12-3/TRBV12-4 . 13 few TGTGCCAGCAGCCTAAGGATTGGTGAGACCCAGTACTTC CASSLRIGETQYF
TRBJ2-5 TRBV6-2/TRBV6-3 . 15 few TGTGCCAGCAGTTACTCGACCCTACGTGGCGAGACCCAGTACTTC CASSYSTLRGETQYF
TRBJ1-6 TRBV6-5 . 14 . TGTGCCAGCAAGGTCCCAGGGCCCTTTTCACCCCTCCACTTT CASKVPGPFSPLHF
TRBJ1-1 TRBV30 . 12 many TGTGCCTGGAGTCAGGGGAGCACTGAAGCTTTCTTT CAWSQGSTEAFF
TRBJ1-1 TRBV10-3 . 15 . TGTGCCATCAACCTCAACAGGGATTCGAACACTGAAGCTTTCTTT CAINLNRDSNTEAFF
TRBJ1-5 TRBV6-5 . 14 . TGTGCCAGCAGTTCCCCCCGGGGCCGTCAGCCCCAGCATTTT CASSSPRGRQPQHF
TRBJ2-1 TRBV20-1 . 16 few TGCAGTGCTGCAACTCTGTGGGCGGGGACCCACAATGAGCAGTTCTTC CSAATLWAGTHNEQFF
TRBJ2-2 TRBV29-1 TRBD1 12 few TGCAGCGCAAGACAGGGGGCCGGGGAGCTGTTTTTT CSARQGAGELFF
TRBJ2-2 TRBV7-6 TRBD2 16 many TGTGCCAGCAGCTCAAGACTAGCGGGGGGCACCGGGGAGCTGTTTTTT CASSSRLAGGTGELFF
TRBJ1-3 TRBV5-4 . 15 . TGTGCCAGCAGCCAAACGGAGAGCTCTGGAAACACCATATATTTT CASSQTESSGNTIYF
TRBJ1-5 TRBV7-6 . 14 few TGTGCCAGCAGCCACGTCCTGGGGAATCAGCCCCAGCATTTT CASSHVLGNQPQHF
TRBJ2-6 TRBV10-3 . 16 few TGTGCCACAAGCTTAGGTACAAGCTCTGGGGCCAACGTCCTGACTTTC CATSLGTSSGANVLTF
TRBJ2-6 TRBV20-1 . 13 many TGCAGTGCGGCAGGTACTGGGGCCAACGTCCTGACTTTC CSAAGTGANVLTF
TRBJ2-5 TRBV2 . 14 few TGTGCCAGCATTGAAGGGGGTTTACAAGAGACCCAGTACTTC CASIEGGLQETQYF
TRBJ2-6 TRBV12-5 . 16 . TGTGCTAGTGGTTTCGAGGGGCCGACTGGGGCCAACGTCCTGACTTTC CASGFEGPTGANVLTF
TRBJ2-7 TRBV7-8 . 15 . TGTGCCAGCAGCTTGGCCCGTGGCGGTAGGTTCGAGCAGTACTTC CASSLARGGRFEQYF
TRBJ2-2 TRBV10-3 TRBD1 13 . TGTGCCAACGGACAGGGGAACACCGGGGAGCTGTTTTTT CANGQGNTGELFF
TRBJ2-3 TRBV7-2 . 15 once TGTGCCAGCAGCTTAGTGGGGGCGAGGACAGATACGCAGTATTTT CASSLVGARTDTQYF